This T cell receptor beta chain was sequenced in a study of T cells in localized non-small cell lung cancer. Between the trimmed V and J ends, which lost 11 bases and 0 bases, there was a span of 7 bases. The V gene's germline CDR1 is MNHNS and CDR2 SASEGT. There are 11 residues in the CDR3. The data were produced by immunoSEQ multiplex PCR, yet TCRdb's version contains in-frame clones alone and is incomplete. This table holds 20,000 to 25,000 clones, about 91% found once. J is TRBJ1-1 and V is TRBV6-1; D gene ambiguous. The input for sequencing was peripheral blood mononuclear cells, taken before any cancer treatment. The receptor comes from a woman aged 35 to 75 with stage III lung adenocarcinoma. The CDR3 sequence is CASQMNTEAFF. CDR3 bases: TGTGCCTCTCAAATGAACACTGAAGCTTTCTTT.